The T cell receptor beta chain under discussion was sequenced for a study of OX40 agonist ivuxolimab in advanced cancers. Clones were read by immunoSEQ multiplex PCR, and TCRdb kept only the in-frame ones, dropping some. The sample consists of around 57,000 clones, under 90% of them appearing once. With 8 bases removed from V and 3 bases from J, the gap between germline ends came to 15 bases. Germline V gene sequence: CDR1 GTSNPN, CDR2 SVGIG (reference sequence). The CDR3 runs 13 residues. The chain carries TRBV30 and TRBJ2-3; weak D call: TRBD1 (5 bases). The input for sequencing was CD4+ or CD8+ T cells sorted from blood, taken in a trial of the OX40 agonist ivuxolimab. This TCR came from an adult with an advanced solid tumor such as melanoma, head and neck, liver or kidney cancer. The CDR3 loop reads CALDKTPTDTQYF. The CDR3 DNA reads as TGTGCCCTGGACAAGACACCGACAGATACGCAGTATTTT.